The 6 T cell receptor beta chains listed next were all sequenced from one sample in a study of T cell responses to AZD1222 COVID-19 vaccine. The table came from immunoSEQ multiplex PCR; TCRdb's copy has only in-frame clones and leaves some out. This sample has under 170,000 clones; more than 85% occur once, and the top ten carry approximately 3.4%. The source material was peripheral blood, sampled 28 days after the second AZD1222 dose. The receptors here all came from an adult who received the AZD1222 COVID-19 vaccine.

This clone was recorded a few times. The gene calls are TRBV19 and TRBJ1-1, with D possibly being TRBD1 (5 bases). The V gene lost 3 bases and the J gene lost 5 bases, with 10 bases spanning the gap. Germline loops: CDR1 LNHDA, CDR2 SQIVND (reference sequence). The CDR3 has 13 residues. CDR3 sequence: CASSIGGSTEAFF. In DNA form, the CDR3 reads TGTGCCAGTAGTATTGGGGGTAGTACTGAAGCTTTCTTT. Full variable domain (rest looked up from reference TRBV19 and TRBJ1-1): DGGITQSPKYLFRKEGQNVTLSCEQNLNHDAMYWYRQDPGQGLRLIYYSQIVNDFQKGDIAEGYSVSREKKESFPLTVTSAQKNPTAFYLCASSIGGSTEAFFGQGTRLTVV.

This chain links TRBV28 with TRBJ1-1, with a possible D match to TRBD1 (6 bases). V gave up 2 bases and J gave up 3 bases, with 10 bases separating them. Germline V gene lookup returns CDR1 MDHEN and CDR2 SYDVKM. The CDR3 covers 14 residues. The CDR3 is CASSLARGDTEAFF. The CDR3 DNA follows: TGTGCCAGCAGTTTAGCCAGGGGCGACACTGAAGCTTTCTTT.

The chain recombines TRBV28 with TRBJ1-2; TRBD1 is a possible D gene (5 bases). Germline V gene data show CDR1 as MDHEN and CDR2 as SYDVKM. V shed 11 bases and J shed 6 bases, with 13 bases lying between them. The CDR3 is 11 residues long. The CDR3 region has the DNA TGTGCCGCTGGGACGGCGGATGGCTACACCTTC. Residues: CAAGTADGYTF.

This clone was detected once. The chain has TRBV24-1 and TRBJ1-2, with D uncertain. Trimming pared 3 bases from V and 5 bases from J, leaving 9 bases between. The CDR3 covers 13 residues. CDR1 and CDR2 from the germline V gene are KGHDR and SFDVKD. CDR3 nucleotide sequence: TGTGCCACCAGTGATACGATCTCTTATGGCTACACCTTC. Its protein is CATSDTISYGYTF.

CDR3 sequence (DNA): TGCGCCAGCAGCCAAGTGAGGGTGGATGCTAACTATGGCTACACCTTC. Protein product: CASSQVRVDANYGYTF. The V gene is TRBV4-3, the J gene TRBJ1-2; D ambiguous. Germline CDR1 is LGHNA and CDR2 is YSLEER. Trimming removed 1 base from V and 0 bases from J, with 12 bases in between. This CDR3 is built from 16 residues.

V gene TRBV18 combines with J gene TRBJ1-3; TRBD1 is a possible D gene (6 bases). The CDR3 is 15 amino acids. V was pared by 4 bases and J by 2 bases, with 12 bases between. CDR1 is KGHSH and CDR2 is LQKENI in the germline V gene. The CDR3: CASSHLAGAGNTIYF. In DNA, the CDR3 is TGTGCCAGCTCACACCTGGCAGGGGCTGGAAACACCATATATTTT.